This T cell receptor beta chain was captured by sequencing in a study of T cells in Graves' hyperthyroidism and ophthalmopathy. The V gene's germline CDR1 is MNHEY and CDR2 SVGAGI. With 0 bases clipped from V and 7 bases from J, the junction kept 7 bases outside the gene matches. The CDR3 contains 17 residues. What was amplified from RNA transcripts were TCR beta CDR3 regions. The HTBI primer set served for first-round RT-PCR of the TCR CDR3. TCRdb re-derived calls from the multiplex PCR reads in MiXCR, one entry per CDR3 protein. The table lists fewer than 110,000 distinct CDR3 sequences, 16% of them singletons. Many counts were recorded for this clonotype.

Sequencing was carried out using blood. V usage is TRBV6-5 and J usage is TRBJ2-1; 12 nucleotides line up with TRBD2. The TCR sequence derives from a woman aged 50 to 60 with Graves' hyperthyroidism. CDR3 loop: CASSYSPTSGSVNEQFF. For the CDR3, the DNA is TGTGCCAGCAGTTACTCACCGACTAGCGGGAGTGTGAATGAGCAGTTCTTC.